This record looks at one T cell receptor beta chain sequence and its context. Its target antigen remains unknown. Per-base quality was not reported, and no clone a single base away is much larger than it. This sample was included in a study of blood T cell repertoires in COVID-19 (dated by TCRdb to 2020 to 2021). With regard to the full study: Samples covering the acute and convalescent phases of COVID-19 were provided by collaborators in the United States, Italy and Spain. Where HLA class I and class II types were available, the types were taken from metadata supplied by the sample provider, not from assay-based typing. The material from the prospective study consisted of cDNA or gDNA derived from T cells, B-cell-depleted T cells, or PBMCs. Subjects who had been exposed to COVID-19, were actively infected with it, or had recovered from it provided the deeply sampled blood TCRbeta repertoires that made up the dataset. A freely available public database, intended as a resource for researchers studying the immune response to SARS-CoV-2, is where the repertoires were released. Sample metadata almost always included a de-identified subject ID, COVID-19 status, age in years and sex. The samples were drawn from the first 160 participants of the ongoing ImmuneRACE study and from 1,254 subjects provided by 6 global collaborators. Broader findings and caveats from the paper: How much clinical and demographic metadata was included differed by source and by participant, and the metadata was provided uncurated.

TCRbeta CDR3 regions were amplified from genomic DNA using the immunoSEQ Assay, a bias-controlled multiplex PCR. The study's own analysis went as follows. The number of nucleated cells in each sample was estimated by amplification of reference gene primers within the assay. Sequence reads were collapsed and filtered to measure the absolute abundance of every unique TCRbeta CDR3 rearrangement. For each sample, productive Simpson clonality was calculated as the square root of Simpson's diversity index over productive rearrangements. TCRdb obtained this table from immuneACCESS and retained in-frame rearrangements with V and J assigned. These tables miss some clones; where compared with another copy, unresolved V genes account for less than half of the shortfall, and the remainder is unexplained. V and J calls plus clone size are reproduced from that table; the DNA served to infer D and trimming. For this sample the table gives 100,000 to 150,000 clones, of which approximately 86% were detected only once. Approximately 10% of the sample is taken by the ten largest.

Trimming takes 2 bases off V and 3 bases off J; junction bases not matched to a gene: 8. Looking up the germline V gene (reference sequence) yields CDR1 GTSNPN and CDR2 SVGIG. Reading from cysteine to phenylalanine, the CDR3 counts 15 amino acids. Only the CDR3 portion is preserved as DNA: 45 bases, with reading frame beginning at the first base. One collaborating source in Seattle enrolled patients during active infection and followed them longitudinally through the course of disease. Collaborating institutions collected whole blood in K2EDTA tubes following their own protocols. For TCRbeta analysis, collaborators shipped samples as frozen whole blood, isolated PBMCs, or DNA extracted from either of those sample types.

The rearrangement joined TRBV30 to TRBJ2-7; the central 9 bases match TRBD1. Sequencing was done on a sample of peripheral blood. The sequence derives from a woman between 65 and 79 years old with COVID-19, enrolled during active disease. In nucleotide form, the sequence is TGTGCCTGGAGTCCCGGACAGGGGATTATCTACGAGCAGTACTTC. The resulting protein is CAWSPGQGIIYEQYF. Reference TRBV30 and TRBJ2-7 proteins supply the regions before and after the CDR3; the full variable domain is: SQTIHQWPATLVQPVGSPLSLECTVEGTSNPNLYWYRQAAGRGLQLLFYSVGIGQISSEVPQNLSASRPQDRQFILSSKKLLLSDSGFYLCAWSPGQGIIYEQYFGPGTRLTVT.